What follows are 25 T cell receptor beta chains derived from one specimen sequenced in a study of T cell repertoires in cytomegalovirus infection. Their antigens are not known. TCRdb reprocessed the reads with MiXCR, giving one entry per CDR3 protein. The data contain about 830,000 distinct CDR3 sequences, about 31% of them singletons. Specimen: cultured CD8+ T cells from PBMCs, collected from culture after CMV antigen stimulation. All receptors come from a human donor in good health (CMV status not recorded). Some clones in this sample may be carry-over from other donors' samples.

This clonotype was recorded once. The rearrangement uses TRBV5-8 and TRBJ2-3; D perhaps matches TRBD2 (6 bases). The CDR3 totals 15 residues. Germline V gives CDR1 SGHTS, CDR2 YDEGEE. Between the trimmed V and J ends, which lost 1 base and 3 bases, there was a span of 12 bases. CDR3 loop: CASSLRVGGTDTQYF. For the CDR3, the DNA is TGTGCCAGCAGCTTGAGGGTCGGGGGTACAGATACGCAGTATTTT.

CDR3 bases: TGTGCCAGCAGTCGGTCGGGGACTAGCATGAACACTGAAGCTTTCTTT. Translation gives CASSRSGTSMNTEAFF. This chain connects TRBV12-3 or TRBV12-4 to TRBJ1-1, with a possible D match to TRBD1 (5 bases). There are 16 residues in the CDR3. V shed 5 bases and J shed 0 bases, with 16 bases lying between them.

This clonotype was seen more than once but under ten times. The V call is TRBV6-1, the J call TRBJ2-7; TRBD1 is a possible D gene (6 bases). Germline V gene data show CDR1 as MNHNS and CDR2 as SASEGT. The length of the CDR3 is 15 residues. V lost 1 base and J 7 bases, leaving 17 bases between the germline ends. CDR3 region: CASSEGVGDMGEQYF. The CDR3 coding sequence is TGTGCCAGCAGTGAAGGAGTAGGGGACATGGGGGAGCAGTACTTC.

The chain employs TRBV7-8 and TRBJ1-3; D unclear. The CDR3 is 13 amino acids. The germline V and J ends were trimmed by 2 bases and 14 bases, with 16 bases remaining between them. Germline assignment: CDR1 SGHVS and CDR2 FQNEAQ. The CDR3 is CASSLSPKSLVYF. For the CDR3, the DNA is TGTGCCAGCAGCTTATCGCCCAAAAGTTTGGTATATTTT.

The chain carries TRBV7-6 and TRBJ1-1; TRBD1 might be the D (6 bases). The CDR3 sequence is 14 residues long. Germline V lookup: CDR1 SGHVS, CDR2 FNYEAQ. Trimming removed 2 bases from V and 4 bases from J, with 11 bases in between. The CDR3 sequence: CASSLWGPGTEAFF. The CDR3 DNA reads TGTGCCAGCAGCTTATGGGGGCCGGGCACTGAAGCTTTCTTT.

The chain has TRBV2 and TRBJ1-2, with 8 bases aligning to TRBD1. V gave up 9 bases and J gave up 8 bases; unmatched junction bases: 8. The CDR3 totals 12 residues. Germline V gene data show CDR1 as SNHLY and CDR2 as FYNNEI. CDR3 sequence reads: CASLGQVDGYTF. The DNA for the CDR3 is TGTGCCAGTCTGGGACAGGTCGACGGCTACACCTTC.

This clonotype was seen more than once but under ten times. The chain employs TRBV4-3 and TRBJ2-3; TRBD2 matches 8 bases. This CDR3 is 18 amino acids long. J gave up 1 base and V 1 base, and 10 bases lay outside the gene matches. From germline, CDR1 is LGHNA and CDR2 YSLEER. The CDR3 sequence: CASSQVSGLEAGTDTQYF. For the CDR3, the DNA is TGCGCCAGCAGCCAAGTTTCGGGACTAGAAGCCGGCACAGATACGCAGTATTTT.

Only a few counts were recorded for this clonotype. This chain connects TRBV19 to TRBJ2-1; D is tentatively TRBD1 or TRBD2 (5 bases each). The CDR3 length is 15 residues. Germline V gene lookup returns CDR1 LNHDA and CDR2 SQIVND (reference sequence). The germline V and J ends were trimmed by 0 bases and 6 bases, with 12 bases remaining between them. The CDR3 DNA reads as TGTGCCAGTAGTATAGAGCAGGGAGCAGGCAATGAGCAGTTCTTC. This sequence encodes CASSIEQGAGNEQFF. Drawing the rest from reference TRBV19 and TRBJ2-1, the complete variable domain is DGGITQSPKYLFRKEGQNVTLSCEQNLNHDAMYWYRQDPGQGLRLIYYSQIVNDFQKGDIAEGYSVSREKKESFPLTVTSAQKNPTAFYLCASSIEQGAGNEQFFGPGTRLTVL.

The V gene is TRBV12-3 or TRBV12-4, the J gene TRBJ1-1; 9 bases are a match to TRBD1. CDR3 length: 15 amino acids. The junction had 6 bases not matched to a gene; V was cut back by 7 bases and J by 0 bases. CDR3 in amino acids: CASTDRGTLNTEAFF. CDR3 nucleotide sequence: TGTGCCAGCACCGACAGGGGGACCTTGAACACTGAAGCTTTCTTT.

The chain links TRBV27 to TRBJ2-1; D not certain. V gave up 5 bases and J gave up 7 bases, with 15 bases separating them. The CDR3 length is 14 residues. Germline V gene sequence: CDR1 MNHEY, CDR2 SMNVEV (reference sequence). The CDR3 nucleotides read TGTGCCAGCAGTCCGGGCCAGACACCTAATGAGCAGTTCTTC. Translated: CASSPGQTPNEQFF.

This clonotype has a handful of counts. As DNA, the CDR3 is TGTGCCAGCAGCCAAGATCACAGGCAGGCCCTATTTAACTATGGCTACACCTTC. Translation: CASSQDHRQALFNYGYTF. The chain employs TRBV14 and TRBJ1-2, with a tentative D call TRBD1 (5 bases). With 0 bases removed from V and 1 base from J, the gap between germline ends came to 18 bases. CDR3 size: 18 residues. Germline loops: CDR1 SGHDN, CDR2 FVKESK.

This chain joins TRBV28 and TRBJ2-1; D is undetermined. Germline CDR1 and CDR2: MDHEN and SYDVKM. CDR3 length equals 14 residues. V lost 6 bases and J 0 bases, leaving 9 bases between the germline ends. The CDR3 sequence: CASRRDLSYNEQFF. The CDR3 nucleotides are TGTGCCAGCAGGAGAGACCTCTCCTACAATGAGCAGTTCTTC.

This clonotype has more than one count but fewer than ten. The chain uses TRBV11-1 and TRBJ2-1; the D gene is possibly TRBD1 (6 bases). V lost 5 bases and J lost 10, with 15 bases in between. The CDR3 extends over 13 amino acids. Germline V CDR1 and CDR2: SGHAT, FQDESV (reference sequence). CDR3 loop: CASSIKQGGEQFF. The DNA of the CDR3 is TGTGCCAGCAGCATCAAACAGGGTGGGGAGCAGTTCTTC.

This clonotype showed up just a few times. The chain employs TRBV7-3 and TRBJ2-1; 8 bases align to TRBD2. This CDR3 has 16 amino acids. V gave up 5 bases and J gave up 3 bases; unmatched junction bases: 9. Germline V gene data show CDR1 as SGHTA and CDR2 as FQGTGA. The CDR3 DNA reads TGTGCCAGCAGCCTCATCGGGGGGGGTCACTACAATGAGCAGTTCTTC. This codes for CASSLIGGGHYNEQFF.

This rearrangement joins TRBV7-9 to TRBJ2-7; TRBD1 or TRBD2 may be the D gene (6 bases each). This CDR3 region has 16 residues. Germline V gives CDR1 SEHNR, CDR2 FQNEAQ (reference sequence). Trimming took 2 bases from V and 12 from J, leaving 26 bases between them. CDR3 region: CASSLSDRVRGDTMYV. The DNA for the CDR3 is TGTGCCAGCAGCTTATCCGATCGTGTTAGGGGGGATACTATGTACGTC.

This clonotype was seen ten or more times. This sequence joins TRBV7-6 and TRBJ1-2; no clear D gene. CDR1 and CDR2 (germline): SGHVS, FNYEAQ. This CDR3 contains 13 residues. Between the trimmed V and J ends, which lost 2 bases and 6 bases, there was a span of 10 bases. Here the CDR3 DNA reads TGTGCCAGCAGCTTAACCGGACGGGATGGCTACACCTTC. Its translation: CASSLTGRDGYTF.

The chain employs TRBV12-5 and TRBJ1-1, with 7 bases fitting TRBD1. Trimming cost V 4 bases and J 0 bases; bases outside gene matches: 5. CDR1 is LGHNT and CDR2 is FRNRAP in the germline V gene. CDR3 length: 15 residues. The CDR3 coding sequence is TGTGCTAGTGGTTCCTGGACAGGTTTGAACACTGAAGCTTTCTTT. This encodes CASGSWTGLNTEAFF.

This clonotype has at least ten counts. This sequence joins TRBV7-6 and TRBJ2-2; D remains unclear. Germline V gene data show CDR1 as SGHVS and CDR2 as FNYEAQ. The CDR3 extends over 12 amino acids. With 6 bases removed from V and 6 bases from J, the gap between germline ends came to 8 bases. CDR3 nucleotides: TGTGCCAGCAGACAAACACCCGGGGAGCTGTTTTTT. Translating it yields CASRQTPGELFF. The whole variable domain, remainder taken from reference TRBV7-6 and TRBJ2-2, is GAGVSQSPRYKVTKRGQDVALRCDPISGHVSLYWYRQALGQGPEFLTYFNYEAQQDKSGLPNDRFSAERPEGSISTLTIQRTEQRDSAMYRCASRQTPGELFFGEGSRLTVL.

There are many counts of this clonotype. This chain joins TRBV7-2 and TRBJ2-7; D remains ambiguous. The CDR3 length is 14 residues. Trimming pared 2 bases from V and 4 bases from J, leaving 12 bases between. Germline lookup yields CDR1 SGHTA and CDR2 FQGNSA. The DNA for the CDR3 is TGTGCCAGCAGCTTAAGTAGTCCCCTGTACGAGCAGTACTTC. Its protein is CASSLSSPLYEQYF.

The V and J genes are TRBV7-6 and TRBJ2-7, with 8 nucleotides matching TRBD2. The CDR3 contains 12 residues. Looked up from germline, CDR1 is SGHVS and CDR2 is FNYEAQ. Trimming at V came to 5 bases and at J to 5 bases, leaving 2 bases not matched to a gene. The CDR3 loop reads CASSRSGDEQYV. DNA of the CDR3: TGTGCCAGCAGCCGTAGCGGGGACGAGCAGTACGTC.

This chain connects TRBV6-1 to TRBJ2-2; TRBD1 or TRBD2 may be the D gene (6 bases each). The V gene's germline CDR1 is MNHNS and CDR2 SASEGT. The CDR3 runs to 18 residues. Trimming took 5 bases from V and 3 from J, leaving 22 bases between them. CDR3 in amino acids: CASSSPNLYREDTGELFF. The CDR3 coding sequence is TGTGCCAGCAGTTCACCAAACCTATACAGGGAGGACACCGGGGAGCTGTTTTTT.

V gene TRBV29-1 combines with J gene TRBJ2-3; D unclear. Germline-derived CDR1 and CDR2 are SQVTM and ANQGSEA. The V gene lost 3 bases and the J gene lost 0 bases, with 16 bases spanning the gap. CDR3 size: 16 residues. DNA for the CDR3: TGCAGCGTTGACGGTGGGGAACTTCCTAGCACAGATACGCAGTATTTT. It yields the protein CSVDGGELPSTDTQYF.

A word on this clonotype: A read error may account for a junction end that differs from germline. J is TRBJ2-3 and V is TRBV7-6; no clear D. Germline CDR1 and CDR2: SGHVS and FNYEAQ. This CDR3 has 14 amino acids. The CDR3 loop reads CASSLGKDVNTQYF. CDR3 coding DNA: TGTGCTAGCAGCTTAGGGAAAGACGTCAATACGCAGTATTTT.

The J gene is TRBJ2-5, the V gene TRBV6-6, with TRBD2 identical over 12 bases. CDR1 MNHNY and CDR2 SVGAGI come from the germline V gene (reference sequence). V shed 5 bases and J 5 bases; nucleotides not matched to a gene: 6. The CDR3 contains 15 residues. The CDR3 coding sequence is TGTGCCAGCAGTGGCGGACTAGCGGGGTGGGAGACCCAGTACTTC. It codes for CASSGGLAGWETQYF.

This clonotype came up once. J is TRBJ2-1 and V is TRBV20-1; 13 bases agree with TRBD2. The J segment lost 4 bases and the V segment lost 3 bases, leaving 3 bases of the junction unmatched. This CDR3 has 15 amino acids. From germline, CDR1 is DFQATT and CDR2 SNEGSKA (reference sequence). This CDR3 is CSASKGLAGYNEQFF. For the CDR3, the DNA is TGCAGTGCTAGTAAGGGACTAGCGGGGTACAATGAGCAGTTCTTC.